The sequence of this TCR beta chain was determined in a study of T-cell reconstitution after alpha-beta-depleted transplantation in children. Preparing the TCRbeta library involved the use of unique molecular identifiers. TCRdb re-called the PCR reads through MiXCR, storing one row per CDR3 protein. The data hold nearly 400,000 distinct CDR3 sequences, with about a fifth observed a single time. Germline CDR1 and CDR2: SQVTM and ANQGSEA. The V gene end was trimmed by 3 bases and the J gene end by 9 bases; junction bases not matched to a gene: 9. This CDR3 region has 13 residues. The rearrangement links TRBV29-1 to TRBJ2-5, with 8 bases matching TRBD2. Material: PBMCs from the stem cell graft donor, obtained from the stem cell graft. The TCR was taken from a human donor who donated a stem cell graft to a child with acute myeloid leukemia. CDR3 sequence: CSVESSGRRAQYF. The DNA for the CDR3 is TGCAGCGTTGAGTCTAGCGGGCGAAGGGCCCAGTACTTC.